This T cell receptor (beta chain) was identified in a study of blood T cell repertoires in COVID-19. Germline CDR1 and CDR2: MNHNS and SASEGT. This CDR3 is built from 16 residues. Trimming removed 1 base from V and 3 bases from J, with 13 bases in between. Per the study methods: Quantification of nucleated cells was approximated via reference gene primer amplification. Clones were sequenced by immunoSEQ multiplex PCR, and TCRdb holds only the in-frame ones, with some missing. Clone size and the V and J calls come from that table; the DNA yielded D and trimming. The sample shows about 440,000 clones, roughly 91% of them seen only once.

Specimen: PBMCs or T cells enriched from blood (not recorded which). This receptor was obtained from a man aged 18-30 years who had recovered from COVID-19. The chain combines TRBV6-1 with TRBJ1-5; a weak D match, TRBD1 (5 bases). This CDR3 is CASSEGRYRYNQPQHF. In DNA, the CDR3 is TGTGCCAGCAGTGAAGGTCGGTACAGGTACAATCAGCCCCAGCATTTT.